This entry lists 30 T cell receptor beta chains sequenced from one sample in a study of T cell responses to AZD1222 COVID-19 vaccine. Assay used: immunoSEQ multiplex PCR; TCRdb lists only in-frame clones, some missing. The sample has around 99,000 clones, roughly 87% seen once; the top ten hold approximately 4.5%. Sequencing was performed on peripheral blood, taken on day 0 of AZD1222 vaccination. These receptors were collected from an adult in good health.

The chain recombines TRBV6-2 or TRBV6-3 with TRBJ2-7; 7 bases line up with TRBD1. This CDR3 has 17 residues. CDR1 is MNHEY, CDR2 SVGEGT, per germline. J gave up 4 bases and V 2 bases, and 14 bases lay outside the gene matches. The CDR3 bases are TGTGCCAGCAGTTACCCCTCCCGCGGACAGGTGTTGTACGAGCAGTACTTC. Translated: CASSYPSRGQVLYEQYF.

The J gene is TRBJ2-5, the V gene TRBV7-9; D not certain. The CDR3 has 17 amino acids. Trimming pared 4 bases from V and 2 bases from J, leaving 20 bases between. Germline V gene lookup returns CDR1 SEHNR and CDR2 FQNEAQ (reference sequence). The DNA of the CDR3 is TGTGCCAGCAGCTCAGCAGGCTTCGGCGGTTATCAAGAGACCCAGTACTTC. Amino acid sequence: CASSSAGFGGYQETQYF.

For this clone: The junction differs from germline at one of its ends, possibly a read error. The chain has TRBV4-1 and TRBJ1-1, with 11 bases identical to TRBD1. Germline CDR1 reads MGHRA; CDR2 reads YSYEKL. The CDR3 runs 14 residues. Written as DNA, the CDR3 is TGCGCCAGCAGTGGGACAGGGGGGAACGCTGAAGCTTTCTTT. It is translated as CASSGTGGNAEAFF.

The chain uses TRBV7-2 and TRBJ1-1, with TRBD1 as a possible D gene (5 bases). CDR3 length: 11 residues. V was pared by 5 bases and J by 8 bases, with 9 bases between. The germline CDR1 and CDR2 sequences are SGHTA and FQGNSA. The CDR3, as DNA: TGTGCCAGCAGCCCGAGGACAGAAGCTTTCTTT. Translated, it gives CASSPRTEAFF.

V usage is TRBV12-5 and J usage is TRBJ1-5; D unresolved. The V gene's germline CDR1 is LGHNT and CDR2 FRNRAP. Trimming removed 10 bases at V and 2 bases at J, with 12 bases between. The CDR3 contains 13 residues. The CDR3 DNA sequence: TGTGCTACTGGAGGGAGGGGCAATCAGCCCCAGCATTTT. Translating it yields CATGGRGNQPQHF.

The chain is built from TRBV6-5 and TRBJ1-3; 7 nucleotides match TRBD1. This CDR3 is 14 amino acids long. Germline V gene sequence: CDR1 MNHEY, CDR2 SVGAGI. Trimming removed 8 bases from V and 4 bases from J; junction bases left unmatched: 8. CDR3 nucleotide sequence: TGTGCCAGCCGTACAGGGGCACGGGGAAACACCATATATTTT. Translating gives CASRTGARGNTIYF.

The rearrangement uses TRBV10-3 and TRBJ1-4; D may be TRBD1 (6 bases). The CDR3 runs 17 residues. V was shortened by 3 bases and J by 0 bases, with 14 bases between the two germline ends. CDR1 and CDR2 from the germline V gene are ENHRY and SYGVKD. As DNA, the CDR3 is TGTGCCATCAGTGAAAAGGGGACATCAGCAACTAATGAAAAACTGTTTTTT. Its translation is CAISEKGTSATNEKLFF.

The rearrangement joins TRBV13 to TRBJ1-2; a possible D gene is TRBD1 (5 bases). CDR3 length: 14 amino acids. V was pared by 5 bases and J by 0 bases, with 10 bases between. Germline-derived CDR1 and CDR2 are PRHDT and FYEKMQ (reference sequence). This CDR3 reads CASSRDRSNYGYTF. In nucleotides, the CDR3 is TGTGCCAGCAGCCGGGACCGTTCTAACTATGGCTACACCTTC.

The J gene is TRBJ1-6, the V gene TRBV7-9; no clear D. Per the germline V gene, CDR1 is SEHNR and CDR2 is FQNEAQ (reference sequence). This CDR3 is built from 12 residues. Trimming left V 1 base short and J 18 bases short, with 13 bases between. CDR3 loop: CASSLDGVDPHF. The DNA for the CDR3 is TGTGCCAGCAGCTTAGATGGAGTCGACCCCCACTTT. The complete variable domain, with remaining parts taken from reference TRBV7-9 and TRBJ1-6, reads DTGVSQNPRHKITKRGQNVTFRCDPISEHNRLYWYRQTLGQGPEFLTYFQNEAQLEKSRLLSDRFSAERPKGSFSTLEIQRTEQGDSAMYLCASSLDGVDPHFGNGTRLTVT.

V is TRBV6-2 or TRBV6-3 and J is TRBJ2-7, with unresolved D. The CDR3 is made up of 15 amino acids. V was cut by 5 bases and J by 2 bases, with 16 bases left in between. Germline values: CDR1 MNHEY, CDR2 SVGEGT. The CDR3 reads CASSPFALGTYEQYF. In nucleotides, the CDR3 is TGTGCCAGCAGTCCCTTCGCCCTGGGGACCTACGAGCAGTACTTC.

The rearrangement joins TRBV27 to TRBJ1-4; TRBD1 agrees at 7 bases. V lost 6 bases, J lost 4 bases, and 11 bases stayed unmatched. The CDR3 loop spans 16 amino acids. The germline gives CDR1 MNHEY, CDR2 SMNVEV (reference sequence). The DNA of the CDR3 is TGTGCCAGCAGGCCATGGCAGGGGGGCAATAATGAAAAACTGTTTTTT. It codes for CASRPWQGGNNEKLFF.

This clone was detected once. This rearrangement joins TRBV5-6 to TRBJ1-2; D might be TRBD1 (6 bases). CDR3 size: 14 residues. V dropped 5 bases and J dropped 0 bases, with 11 bases sitting between them. The germline V gene encodes CDR1 SGHDT and CDR2 YYEEEE. The CDR3 protein is CASRQQGTNYGYTF. The DNA for the CDR3 is TGTGCCAGCAGACAACAGGGTACTAACTATGGCTACACCTTC.

This clone has just a few counts. The chain carries TRBV29-1 and TRBJ2-3; D may be TRBD1 (6 bases). V lost 4 bases and J lost 1, with 6 bases in between. This CDR3 spans 12 amino acids. Germline CDR1 is SQVTM and CDR2 is ANQGSEA. The CDR3 DNA follows: TGCAGCGTTGCAGGGGGCACAGATACGCAGTATTTT. As protein: CSVAGGTDTQYF.

The V and J genes are TRBV4-1 and TRBJ2-1; TRBD2 matches 10 bases. The CDR3 runs to 17 residues. Germline values: CDR1 MGHRA, CDR2 YSYEKL. With V trimmed by 0 bases and J by 4 bases, 6 bases remained unmatched. This CDR3 reads CASSQDPGLARYNEQFF. The CDR3 DNA follows: TGCGCCAGCAGCCAAGACCCGGGACTAGCGCGATACAATGAGCAGTTCTTC.

The rearrangement joins TRBV7-6 to TRBJ2-5; unclear D gene. CDR3 size: 13 residues. V lost 1 base and J 1 base, leaving 4 bases between the germline ends. Looked up from germline, CDR1 is SGHVS and CDR2 is FNYEAQ. In nucleotides, the CDR3 is TGTGCCAGCAGCTTAGACCCCCAAGAGACCCAGTACTTC. This gives the protein CASSLDPQETQYF.

CDR3 DNA sequence: TGTGCCAGCAGCTTCACAGTAAACCAAGAGACCCAGTACTTC. Translating gives CASSFTVNQETQYF. This chain uses TRBV7-8 with TRBJ2-5; D uncertain. This CDR3 has 14 amino acids. The ends were cut back, 3 bases at V and 0 bases at J, with 8 bases in the middle. Per germline, CDR1 SGHVS and CDR2 FQNEAQ.

This rearrangement joins TRBV10-3 to TRBJ1-3; no reliable D call. This CDR3 is 14 amino acids long. Germline V gene data show CDR1 as ENHRY and CDR2 as SYGVKD. V lost 3 bases and J lost 1, with 7 bases in between. Here the CDR3 DNA reads TGTGCCATCAGTGAAGGTGGTTCTGGAAACACCATATATTTT. This gives the protein CAISEGGSGNTIYF.

The chain combines TRBV24-1 with TRBJ2-3; D uncertain. V lost 3 bases, J lost 0 bases, and 21 bases lay in between. The CDR3 spans 19 residues. The V gene's germline CDR1 is KGHDR and CDR2 SFDVKD. The CDR3 spells CATSDPPTALKHSTDTQYF. The CDR3 bases are TGTGCCACCAGTGATCCCCCGACTGCTTTGAAGCACAGCACAGATACGCAGTATTTT.

The chain employs TRBV5-1 and TRBJ2-7; tentatively, D is TRBD1 (6 bases). In germline, CDR1 is SGHRS, CDR2 YFSETQ. This CDR3 has 14 amino acids. Deletions cut 2 bases from V and 3 bases from J, with 12 bases between. The CDR3: CASSFGQPNYEQYF. The DNA for the CDR3 is TGCGCCAGCAGCTTCGGACAGCCTAACTACGAGCAGTACTTC.

The chain joins TRBV2 to TRBJ2-2; 13 bases agree with TRBD2. V lost 7 bases and J lost 6; bases outside the gene matches: 5. Per the germline V gene, CDR1 is SNHLY and CDR2 is FYNNEI. This CDR3 spans 15 amino acids. Here the CDR3 DNA reads TGTGCCAGCATTCCGGGACTAGCGGGATCCGGGGAGCTGTTTTTT. Translation gives CASIPGLAGSGELFF.

The chain has TRBV7-3 and TRBJ1-2, with 12 bases matching TRBD1. J lost 6 bases, V lost 6 bases, and 11 bases had no gene match. The V gene's germline CDR1 is SGHTA and CDR2 FQGTGA. The CDR3 spans 16 residues. The CDR3 sequence is CASRGQGATRKDGYTF. In nucleotides, the CDR3 is TGTGCCAGCAGGGGACAGGGGGCGACGAGGAAGGATGGCTACACCTTC.

This chain uses TRBV4-3 with TRBJ1-1; tentative D call: TRBD1 (5 bases). V lost 0 bases, J lost 5 bases, and 10 bases lay in between. Germline V gene lookup returns CDR1 LGHNA and CDR2 YSLEER. CDR3 length: 14 amino acids. The CDR3 sequence is CASSQEVGVTEAFF. CDR3 in DNA: TGCGCCAGCAGCCAAGAAGTAGGGGTGACTGAAGCTTTCTTT.

This clone was detected only once. This chain joins TRBV9 and TRBJ2-2, with D uncertain. The CDR3 has 15 residues. With 0 bases removed from V and 3 bases from J, the gap between germline ends came to 9 bases. Per germline, CDR1 SGDLS and CDR2 YYNGEE. CDR3 DNA: TGTGCCAGCAGCGTAGTTAGGGCAGACACCGGGGAGCTGTTTTTT. It is translated as CASSVVRADTGELFF.

The chain carries TRBV24-1 and TRBJ1-2; 8 bases fit TRBD1. Trimming cost V 6 bases and J 8 bases; bases outside gene matches: 4. Germline loops: CDR1 KGHDR, CDR2 SFDVKD. This CDR3 comprises 12 residues. CDR3 residues: CATSRTGWGYTF. As DNA, the CDR3 is TGTGCCACCAGTAGGACAGGGTGGGGCTACACCTTC.

The chain links TRBV27 to TRBJ1-1; D perhaps matches TRBD1 (5 bases). Trimming cost V 8 bases and J 1 base, with 14 bases left between them. The germline V gene has CDR1 MNHEY and CDR2 SMNVEV (reference sequence). The CDR3 sequence is 14 residues long. The CDR3 loop is CASGLGHTNTEAFF. In nucleotides, the CDR3 is TGTGCCAGCGGACTAGGACATACGAACACTGAAGCTTTCTTT.

The chain couples TRBV6-1 to TRBJ1-1; D might be TRBD1 (5 bases). Per the germline V gene, CDR1 is MNHNS and CDR2 is SASEGT. V lost 2 bases, J lost 9 bases, and 19 bases lay in between. CDR3 size: 15 residues. CDR3 protein: CASSESMDTAGKAFF. The CDR3 nucleotides read TGTGCCAGCAGTGAATCTATGGACACCGCCGGTAAAGCTTTCTTT.

The chain recombines TRBV19 with TRBJ1-1; D not resolved. The CDR3 sequence is 15 residues long. V was trimmed by 6 bases and J by 0 bases, leaving 14 bases between them. Germline V lookup: CDR1 LNHDA, CDR2 SQIVND (reference sequence). In DNA form, the CDR3 reads TGTGCCAGTAGGAAGGTCCTCGAGATGAACACTGAAGCTTTCTTT. It is translated as CASRKVLEMNTEAFF.

This chain uses TRBV2 with TRBJ1-6; D unclear. This CDR3 comprises 14 residues. Trimming took 4 bases from V and 9 from J, leaving 13 bases between them. Germline V gene sequence: CDR1 SNHLY, CDR2 FYNNEI. CDR3 loop: CASSGPVAGSPLHF. CDR3 sequence (DNA): TGTGCCAGCAGTGGCCCGGTGGCAGGTTCACCCCTCCACTTT.

V usage is TRBV5-1 and J usage is TRBJ1-2; 7 bases map to TRBD1. This CDR3 comprises 15 residues. Germline V gene sequence: CDR1 SGHRS, CDR2 YFSETQ. Trimming at V came to 4 bases and at J to 0 bases, leaving 6 bases not matched to a gene. DNA for the CDR3: TGCGCCAGCAGCACAGGGGTGGGGGCTAACTATGGCTACACCTTC. Translation: CASSTGVGANYGYTF. Full variable domain (remainder filled in from reference TRBV5-1 and TRBJ1-2): KAGVTQTPRYLIKTRGQQVTLSCSPISGHRSVSWYQQTPGQGLQFLFEYFSETQRNKGNFPGRFSGRQFSNSRSEMNVSTLELGDSALYLCASSTGVGANYGYTFGSGTRLTVV.

This chain links TRBV5-4 with TRBJ2-7; 9 bases are a match to TRBD1. The CDR3 covers 13 residues. Losses at the gene ends were 4 bases for V and 7 bases for J; bases not matched to a gene: 6. The germline gives CDR1 SGHNT, CDR2 YYREEE (reference sequence). This chain's CDR3 is CASSQQGAREQYF. The CDR3 DNA follows: TGTGCCAGCAGCCAACAGGGGGCGCGAGAGCAGTACTTC. Using reference TRBV5-4 and TRBJ2-7 for the parts outside the CDR3, the full variable domain is ETGVTQSPTHLIKTRGQQVTLRCSSQSGHNTVSWYQQALGQGPQFIFQYYREEENGRGNFPPRFSGLQFPNYSSELNVNALELDDSALYLCASSQQGAREQYFGPGTRLTVT.